The 21 T cell receptor beta chains below were found in one sample sequenced in a study of blood T cell repertoires in COVID-19. Profiled with immunoSEQ multiplex PCR; TCRdb holds only in-frame clones, not every one. The sample has some 300,000 clones, over 80% seen once; the top ten hold about 6%. Sequencing was carried out using peripheral blood. The receptors originated from a woman between 50 and 59 years old with COVID-19, enrolled during active disease.

V and J are TRBV9 and TRBJ2-1, with 9 positions matching TRBD2. CDR3 length: 15 amino acids. Germline V lookup: CDR1 SGDLS, CDR2 YYNGEE. The trim removed 0 bases at V and 8 bases at J, leaving 6 bases unmatched. The CDR3 DNA is TGTGCCAGCAGCGTAGAAGGCGGGAGGGCCCATGAGCAGTTCTTC. This encodes CASSVEGGRAHEQFF.

The genes are TRBV19 and TRBJ1-6; the match to TRBD1 covers 7 bases. The CDR3 has 15 residues. From germline, CDR1 is LNHDA and CDR2 SQIVND (reference sequence). V lost 7 bases to trimming and J lost 10 bases; unmatched junction nucleotides: 13. The DNA of the CDR3 is TGTGCCAGTATCCAACCGGACAGGTGGGGATCACCCCTCCACTTT. This codes for CASIQPDRWGSPLHF.

This chain connects TRBV30 to TRBJ2-5; TRBD2 is a possible D gene (6 bases). This CDR3 spans 12 amino acids. Looked up from germline, CDR1 is GTSNPN and CDR2 is SVGIG (reference sequence). The V gene lost 5 bases and the J gene lost 5 bases, with 12 bases spanning the gap. CDR3 coding DNA: TGTGCCTGGGCCTCAGGAGGGGAGACCCAGTACTTC. Its translation is CAWASGGETQYF.

The chain uses TRBV5-8 and TRBJ2-7; maybe TRBD1 (6 bases). The CDR3 is 14 amino acids. The germline gives CDR1 SGHTS, CDR2 YDEGEE. The V end lost 4 bases, the J end lost 0 bases, and 11 bases lay between the germline ends. CDR3 sequence: CASSITGPSYEQYF. CDR3 nucleotides: TGTGCCAGCAGCATTACAGGGCCCTCCTACGAGCAGTACTTC.

This clone was seen a single time. V is TRBV30 and J is TRBJ2-2; no clear D gene. V lost 4 bases and J lost 0, with 12 bases in between. Germline V gene lookup returns CDR1 GTSNPN and CDR2 SVGIG (reference sequence). The CDR3 sequence is 15 residues long. The CDR3 protein is CAWKVQFANTGELFF. The CDR3 DNA is TGTGCCTGGAAGGTACAGTTCGCGAACACCGGGGAGCTGTTTTTT. The whole variable domain, filled in from reference TRBV30 and TRBJ2-2, reads SQTIHQWPATLVQPVGSPLSLECTVEGTSNPNLYWYRQAAGRGLQLLFYSVGIGQISSEVPQNLSASRPQDRQFILSSKKLLLSDSGFYLCAWKVQFANTGELFFGEGSRLTVL.

The chain links TRBV19 to TRBJ1-5; perhaps TRBD1 as D (5 bases). The germline V gene has CDR1 LNHDA and CDR2 SQIVND (reference sequence). The V gene lost 6 bases and the J gene lost 5 bases, with 26 bases spanning the gap. The CDR3 contains 18 residues. DNA of the CDR3: TGTGCCAGTAGCCTGAGATACCACTTTCAGGGAACGGATCAGCCCCAGCATTTT. It yields the protein CASSLRYHFQGTDQPQHF.

This clone was seen only once. The rearrangement joins TRBV18 to TRBJ2-7; 10 bases are shared with TRBD1. Per the germline V gene, CDR1 is KGHSH and CDR2 is LQKENI. V shed 5 bases, J shed 6 bases, and the junction held 7 bases outside the gene matches. This CDR3 has 14 amino acids. The CDR3 loop is CASSLGQGSGEQYF. CDR3 bases: TGTGCCAGCTCATTGGGACAGGGGAGCGGCGAGCAGTACTTC.

There are a few counts of this clone. This chain uses TRBV3-1 (or the pseudogene TRBV3-2) with TRBJ1-1; D remains ambiguous. Germline V gene lookup returns CDR1 LGHDT and CDR2 YNNKEL (reference sequence). Trimming cost V 0 bases and J 4 bases, with 12 bases left between them. The CDR3 sequence is 15 residues long. The CDR3 is CASSQDPGLFTEAFF. Written as DNA, the CDR3 is TGTGCCAGCAGCCAAGACCCGGGGTTGTTCACTGAAGCTTTCTTT.

The V call is TRBV15, the J call TRBJ1-2; 9 bases agree with TRBD1. V was clipped by 5 bases and J by 5 bases; unmatched bases: 9. Germline CDR1 is LNHNV and CDR2 is YYDKDF (reference sequence). The CDR3 spans 15 residues. The CDR3 reads CATSARGQGRYGYTF. The DNA for the CDR3 is TGTGCCACCAGCGCGAGGGGACAGGGAAGGTATGGCTACACCTTC. Complete variable domain (other parts from reference TRBV15 and TRBJ1-2): DAMVIQNPRYQVTQFGKPVTLSCSQTLNHNVMYWYQQKSSQAPKLLFHYYDKDFNNEADTPDNFQSRRPNTSFCFLDIRSPGLGDTAMYLCATSARGQGRYGYTFGSGTRLTVV.

The V and J genes are TRBV6-2 or TRBV6-3 and TRBJ2-1; D perhaps matches TRBD2 (5 bases). V was clipped by 0 bases and J by 6 bases, with 18 bases between them. The CDR3 contains 17 residues. Germline V gene lookup returns CDR1 MNHEY and CDR2 SVGEGT. CDR3 residues: CASSYSMRTGPRNEQFF. The DNA for the CDR3 is TGTGCCAGCAGTTACTCGATGCGGACTGGGCCCCGCAATGAGCAGTTCTTC.

The rearrangement uses TRBV7-8 and TRBJ1-5; 7 positions match TRBD1. The CDR3 runs to 19 residues. V lost 1 base to trimming and J lost 2 bases; unmatched junction nucleotides: 14. Germline CDR1 is SGHVS and CDR2 is FQNEAQ. CDR3 region: CASSLGQGRSEYGNQPQHF. In DNA form, the CDR3 reads TGTGCCAGCAGCTTAGGACAGGGTCGTAGCGAGTACGGCAATCAGCCCCAGCATTTT.

The chain carries TRBV2 and TRBJ2-2; a weak D match, TRBD2 (6 bases). The CDR3 is 15 residues long. Per the germline V gene, CDR1 is SNHLY and CDR2 is FYNNEI. V dropped 7 bases and J dropped 0 bases, with 12 bases sitting between them. The CDR3 spells CASKVGGTNTGELFF. The CDR3 region has the DNA TGTGCCAGCAAGGTGGGCGGGACGAACACCGGGGAGCTGTTTTTT.

This chain joins TRBV7-9 and TRBJ2-2, with D perhaps TRBD1 (6 bases). From germline, CDR1 is SEHNR and CDR2 FQNEAQ (reference sequence). The CDR3 runs to 16 residues. V gave up 0 bases and J gave up 4 bases, with 12 bases separating them. The CDR3 sequence: CASSLATGRITGELFF. The DNA for the CDR3 is TGTGCCAGCAGCTTAGCCACAGGGCGGATCACCGGGGAGCTGTTTTTT.

The rearrangement links TRBV13 to TRBJ2-2, with 14 bases identical to TRBD2. This CDR3 spans 20 amino acids. V shed 3 bases and J 0 bases; nucleotides not matched to a gene: 9. CDR1 is PRHDT, CDR2 FYEKMQ, per germline (reference sequence). CDR3 nucleotides: TGTGCCAGCAGCTTGTCGGGACTAGCGGGGGCCTTAACGAACACCGGGGAGCTGTTTTTT. This gives the protein CASSLSGLAGALTNTGELFF.

This chain connects TRBV2 to TRBJ2-3; D perhaps matches TRBD2 (5 bases). The germline V gene encodes CDR1 SNHLY and CDR2 FYNNEI. There are 13 residues in the CDR3. V lost 6 bases and J 4 bases, leaving 11 bases between the germline ends. For the CDR3, the DNA is TGTGCCAGCAGCGAGGGATCCGCAGATACGCAGTATTTT. Translated: CASSEGSADTQYF.

The chain combines TRBV9 with TRBJ2-1; weak D call: TRBD1 (5 bases). The CDR3 is 15 amino acids. Germline values: CDR1 SGDLS, CDR2 YYNGEE. The germline V and J ends were trimmed by 0 bases and 4 bases, with 11 bases remaining between them. CDR3 nucleotide sequence: TGTGCCAGCAGCGTAGGTCAGGGATCTTACAATGAGCAGTTCTTC. It encodes CASSVGQGSYNEQFF.

This clone occurred once. This sequence joins TRBV15 and TRBJ1-1; the D gene is possibly TRBD1 (5 bases). Germline V gene lookup returns CDR1 LNHNV and CDR2 YYDKDF (reference sequence). V was pared by 2 bases and J by 6 bases, with 13 bases between. The CDR3 has 14 amino acids. The CDR3 loop is CATSRPGGLAEAFF. The DNA for the CDR3 is TGTGCCACCAGCAGACCCGGGGGGTTGGCTGAAGCTTTCTTT. Full variable domain (remainder filled in from reference TRBV15 and TRBJ1-1): DAMVIQNPRYQVTQFGKPVTLSCSQTLNHNVMYWYQQKSSQAPKLLFHYYDKDFNNEADTPDNFQSRRPNTSFCFLDIRSPGLGDTAMYLCATSRPGGLAEAFFGQGTRLTVV.

The CDR3 loop is CASSQFTSGPTYEQYF. CDR3 in DNA: TGTGCCAGCAGCCAGTTCACTAGCGGGCCTACCTACGAGCAGTACTTC. The rearrangement uses TRBV14 and TRBJ2-7, with TRBD2 matching over 9 bases. The CDR3 length is 16 residues. The V segment lost 3 bases and the J segment 2 bases; nucleotides outside the gene matches: 8. The germline CDR1 and CDR2 sequences are SGHDN and FVKESK.

This chain connects TRBV7-9 to TRBJ1-2; a weak D match, TRBD1 (6 bases). This CDR3 has 15 amino acids. Trimming cost V 4 bases and J 3 bases, with 15 bases left between them. CDR1 and CDR2 from the germline V gene are SEHNR and FQNEAQ (reference sequence). CDR3 protein: CASSSWGQDYYGYTF. The CDR3 coding sequence is TGTGCCAGCAGCTCTTGGGGGCAAGATTACTATGGCTACACCTTC. The full variable domain, completed using reference TRBV7-9 and TRBJ1-2, is DTGVSQNPRHKITKRGQNVTFRCDPISEHNRLYWYRQTLGQGPEFLTYFQNEAQLEKSRLLSDRFSAERPKGSFSTLEIQRTEQGDSAMYLCASSSWGQDYYGYTFGSGTRLTVV.

The chain has TRBV27 and TRBJ1-1, with D perhaps matching TRBD1 (5 bases). This CDR3 has 15 amino acids. V was clipped by 0 bases and J by 6 bases, with 14 bases between them. The germline CDR1 and CDR2 sequences are MNHEY and SMNVEV (reference sequence). The CDR3 DNA sequence: TGTGCCAGCAGTTTATCCGGGGGTTGGCTCGCTGAAGCTTTCTTT. As protein: CASSLSGGWLAEAFF.

This rearrangement joins TRBV3-1 (or the pseudogene TRBV3-2) to TRBJ1-2; 8 nucleotides align to TRBD1. The CDR3 loop spans 13 amino acids. The V segment lost 4 bases and the J segment 4 bases; nucleotides outside the gene matches: 2. Per the germline V gene, CDR1 is LGHDT and CDR2 is YNNKEL (reference sequence). CDR3 loop: CASSPTGAYGYTF. Here the CDR3 DNA reads TGTGCCAGCAGCCCGACAGGGGCCTATGGCTACACCTTC.